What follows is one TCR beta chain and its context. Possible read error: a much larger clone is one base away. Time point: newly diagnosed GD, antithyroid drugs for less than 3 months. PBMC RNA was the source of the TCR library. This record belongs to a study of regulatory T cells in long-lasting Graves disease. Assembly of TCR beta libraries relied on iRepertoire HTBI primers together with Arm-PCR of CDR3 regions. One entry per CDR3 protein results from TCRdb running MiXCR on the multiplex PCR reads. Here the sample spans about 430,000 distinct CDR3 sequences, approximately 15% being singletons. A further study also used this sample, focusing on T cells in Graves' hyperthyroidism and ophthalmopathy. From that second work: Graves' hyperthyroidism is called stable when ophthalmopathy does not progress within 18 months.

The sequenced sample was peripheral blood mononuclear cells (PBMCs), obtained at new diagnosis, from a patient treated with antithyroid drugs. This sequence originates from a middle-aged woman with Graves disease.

In DNA, the CDR3 is TGTGCCAGCAGCGCTAGCAGGAGGGCCTACAATGAGCAGTTCTTC. This sequence encodes CASSASRRAYNEQFF. This rearrangement joins TRBV9 to TRBJ2-1, with TRBD2 as a possible D gene (6 bases). The CDR3 length is 15 residues. V was clipped by 3 bases and J by 2 bases, with 12 bases between them. Germline CDR1 SGDLS, CDR2 YYNGEE.